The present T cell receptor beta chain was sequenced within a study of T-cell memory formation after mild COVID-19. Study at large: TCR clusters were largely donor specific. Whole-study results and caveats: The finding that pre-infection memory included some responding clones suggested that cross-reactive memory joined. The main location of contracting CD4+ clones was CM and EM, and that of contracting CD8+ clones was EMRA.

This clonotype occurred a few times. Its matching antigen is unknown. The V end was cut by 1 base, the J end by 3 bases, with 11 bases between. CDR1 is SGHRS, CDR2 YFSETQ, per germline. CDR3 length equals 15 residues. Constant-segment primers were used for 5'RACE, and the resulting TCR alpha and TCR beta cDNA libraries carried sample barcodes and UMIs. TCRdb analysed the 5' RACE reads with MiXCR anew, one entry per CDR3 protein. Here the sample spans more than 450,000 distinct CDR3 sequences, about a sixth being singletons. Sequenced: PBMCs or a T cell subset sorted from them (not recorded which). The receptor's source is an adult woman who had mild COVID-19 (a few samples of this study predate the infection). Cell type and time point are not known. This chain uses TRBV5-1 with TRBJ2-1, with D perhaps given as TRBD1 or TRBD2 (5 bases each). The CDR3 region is CASSLSGTYYNEQFF. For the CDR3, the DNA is TGCGCCAGCAGCTTGTCCGGGACCTACTACAATGAGCAGTTCTTC.